This entry features one TCR beta chain sequence. The antigen is unknown. The length of the CDR3 is 11 residues. The germline gives CDR1 LGHNA, CDR2 YNFKEQ. Researchers ran the PCR with 60 Vbeta and 13 Jbeta primers. Generated by immunoSEQ multiplex PCR, the TCRdb table keeps only in-frame clones and is missing some. Of a few hundred thousand clones listed, roughly 91% were seen once; the top ten hold 0.9% to 1.1%. Donors counted as nominally healthy when sampled, yet unrecorded immune exposures were likely. The data originate from a study of cytomegalovirus exposure and HLA in healthy donors. General study points: A missense variant in DCLRE1C was later tied to TCR beta V- and J-gene trimming. The authors later found HLA-associated TCR beta chains more clonally expanded than equally common others. Many donors carried some public TCRs, although rarity characterized most TCR sequences.

The TCR was taken from a woman aged 18-30 years in good health and CMV-seronegative. The sequenced sample consisted of PBMCs. The rearrangement uses TRBV4-2 and TRBJ2-5; D call uncertain. The tail of the sequence fits TRBJ2-7 better, so the J call may be wrong. Here the CDR3 reads CASSQGSEQYF. The DNA of the CDR3 is TGTGCCAGCAGCCAAGGAAGCGAGCAGTACTTC.